This T cell receptor beta chain was sequenced for a study of blood T cell repertoires in COVID-19. In the study overall: Sites in the United States, Italy and Spain provided acute and convalescent COVID-19 samples.

Germline CDR1 reads SGHDT; CDR2 reads YYEEEE. Losses at the gene ends were 4 bases for V and 3 bases for J; bases not matched to a gene: 8. This CDR3 is built from 15 residues. The repertoire was sequenced with immunoSEQ multiplex PCR; TCRdb's copy has only in-frame clones and lacks some. The data contain 130,000 or so clones, approximately 88% of them seen just once; the ten biggest clones take up roughly a sixth. Sequenced material: peripheral blood. The receptor was isolated from an elderly woman with acute or convalescent COVID-19. This sequence joins TRBV5-6 and TRBJ2-3, with 7 bases identical to TRBD2. CDR3 nucleotide sequence: TGTGCCAGCAGCGAGACTAGCTTTTGGACAGATACGCAGTATTTT. It yields the protein CASSETSFWTDTQYF.